This TCR beta chain comes out of a study of T cell changes during pregnancy in multiple sclerosis (dated by TCRdb to the late 2010s). Looking at the study overall: The study examined how the T cell repertoire changed over the course of pregnancy in women with multiple sclerosis.

CDR1 and CDR2 are read off the germline V gene as SNHLY and FYNNEI. V is reduced by 2 bases and J by 3 bases, leaving a spacing of 13 bases between them. The CDR3 sequence holds 15 residues, the cysteine and phenylalanine included. Left in the record is the CDR3 DNA by itself, 45 bases read in frame from the first base. Details on this clone: No cognate antigen has been identified for it. Base qualities are missing; no much larger clone stands one base away.

Receptors were amplified or captured by the immunoSEQ multiplex PCR assay. TCRdb holds this immuneACCESS table with in-frame rearrangements only. Some clones are missing; in checked studies, unresolved V genes explain under half, and the rest has no known cause. For this sample the table gives around 80,000 clones, of which around 92% were detected only once. Clones ranked in the top ten supply about 3% of the sample. This chain joins TRBV2 to TRBJ1-2; possibly the D gene is TRBD1, per 6 matching bases. The sequence derives from a female donor with multiple sclerosis, enrolled in a pregnancy study. The specimen was peripheral blood, collected before pregnancy. The DNA reads as follows: TGTGCCAGCAGTGAAAACCAGGGGCTTGACTATGGCTACACCTTC. This translates into CASSENQGLDYGYTF.